This T cell receptor beta chain was profiled in a study of blood T cell repertoires in COVID-19. Study at large: The United States, Italy and Spain provided the acute and convalescent COVID-19 samples. PBMCs, B-cell-depleted T cells, or T cells were the source of the cDNA or gDNA that made up the material.

The V gene's germline CDR1 is SGHTA and CDR2 FQGTGA. The trim removed 5 bases at V and 1 base at J, leaving 11 bases unmatched. The CDR3 is 18 residues long. Profiled with immunoSEQ multiplex PCR; TCRdb holds only in-frame clones, not every one. The table records approximately 450,000 clones, 80% to 90% of them present only once. Participants were placed into cohorts based on the clinical history they reported. All recovered Cohort 3 donors got two negative PCRs, got clearance, or saw symptom resolution. The material sequenced was PBMCs or T cells enriched from blood (not recorded which). This TCR derives from a young man who had recovered from COVID-19. V gene TRBV7-3 combines with J gene TRBJ2-6; 7 bases align to TRBD2. CDR3 sequence (DNA): TGTGCCAGCAGCCTGGAGGGGAGGGGTTTGTCTGGGGCCAACGTCCTGACTTTC. Protein sequence: CASSLEGRGLSGANVLTF.